This TCR beta chain was identified during a study of human T cells and chemical hapten exposure. Overall study context: Patch tests delivered 0.01% DPC to the upper back and were evaluated at 6 days.

This clonotype was observed many times. TCRdb reprocessed the RACE reads via MiXCR and lists one record per CDR3 protein. The sample contains about 380,000 distinct CDR3 sequences, roughly 5% of which appear only once. CDR1 is SSHAT and CDR2 is FNYEAQ in the germline V gene (reference sequence). The ends were cut back, 5 bases at V and 4 bases at J, with 11 bases in the middle. CDR3 length: 14 residues. Described time point: pre-sensitization, week 0. Treatment here: therapeutic diphenylcyclopropenone sensitization with weekly scalp DPC. Only after blood had been drawn was each patch test applied. The chain carries TRBV7-7 and TRBJ1-4; D gene uncertain. The sequence was collected from a woman between 45 and 60 years old with alopecia areata. Some clones in this sample may be carry-over from other donors' samples. Here the sequenced sample was whole blood, taken in connection with sensitization to the hapten diphenylcyclopropenone (DPC). The CDR3 sequence: CASSPAVVNEKLFF. The DNA of the CDR3 is TGTGCCAGCAGCCCCGCGGTGGTTAATGAAAAACTGTTTTTT. Using reference TRBV7-7 and TRBJ1-4 for the parts outside the CDR3, the full variable domain is GAGVSQSPRYKVTKRGQDVTLRCDPISSHATLYWYQQALGQGPEFLTYFNYEAQPDKSGLPSDRFSAERPEGSISTLTIQRTEQRDSAMYRCASSPAVVNEKLFFGSGTQLSVL.